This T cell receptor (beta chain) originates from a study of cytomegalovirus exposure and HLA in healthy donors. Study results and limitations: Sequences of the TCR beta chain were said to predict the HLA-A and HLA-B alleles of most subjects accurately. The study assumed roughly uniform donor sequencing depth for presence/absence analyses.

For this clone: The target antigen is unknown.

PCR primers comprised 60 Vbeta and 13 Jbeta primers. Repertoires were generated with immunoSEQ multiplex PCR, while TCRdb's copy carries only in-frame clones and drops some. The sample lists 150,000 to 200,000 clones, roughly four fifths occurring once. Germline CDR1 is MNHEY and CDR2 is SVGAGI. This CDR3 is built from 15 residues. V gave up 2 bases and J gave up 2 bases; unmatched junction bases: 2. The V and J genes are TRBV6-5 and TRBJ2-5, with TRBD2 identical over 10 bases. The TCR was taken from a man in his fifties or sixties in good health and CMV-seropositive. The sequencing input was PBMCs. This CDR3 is CASSYVAGGQETQYF. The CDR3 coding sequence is TGTGCCAGCAGTTACGTAGCGGGGGGACAAGAGACCCAGTACTTC.